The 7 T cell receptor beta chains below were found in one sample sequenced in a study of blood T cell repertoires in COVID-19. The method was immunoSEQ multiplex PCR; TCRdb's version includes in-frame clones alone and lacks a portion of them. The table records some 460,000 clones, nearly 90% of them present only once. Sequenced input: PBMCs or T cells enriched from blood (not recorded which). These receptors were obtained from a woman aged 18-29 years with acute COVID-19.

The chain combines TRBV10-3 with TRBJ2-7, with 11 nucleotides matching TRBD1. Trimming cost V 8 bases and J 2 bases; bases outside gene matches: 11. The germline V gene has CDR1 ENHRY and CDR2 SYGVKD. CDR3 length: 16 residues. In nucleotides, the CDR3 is TGTGCCATCGGGAATACCGGGACAGGGGGAACCTACGAGCAGTACTTC. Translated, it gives CAIGNTGTGGTYEQYF.

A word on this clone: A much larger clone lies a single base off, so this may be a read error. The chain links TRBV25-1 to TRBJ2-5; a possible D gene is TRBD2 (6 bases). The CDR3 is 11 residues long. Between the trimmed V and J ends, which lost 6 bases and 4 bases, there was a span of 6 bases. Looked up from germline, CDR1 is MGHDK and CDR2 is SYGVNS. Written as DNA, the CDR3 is TGTGCCAGCAGGGGGGGAGAGACCCAGTACTTC. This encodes CASRGGETQYF.

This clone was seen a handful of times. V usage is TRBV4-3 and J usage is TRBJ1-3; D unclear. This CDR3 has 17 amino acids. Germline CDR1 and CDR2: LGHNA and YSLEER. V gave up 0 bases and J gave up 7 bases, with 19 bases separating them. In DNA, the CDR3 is TGCGCCAGCAGCCAAGATCTAAGGAGTCTAACCCGGAACACCATATATTTT. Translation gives CASSQDLRSLTRNTIYF.

CDR3 protein: CASSLMMLGQGTWEQYF. In DNA form, the CDR3 reads TGCGCCAGCAGCCTTATGATGCTGGGACAGGGTACTTGGGAGCAGTACTTC. V gene TRBV5-1 combines with J gene TRBJ2-7; 9 positions agree with TRBD1. This CDR3 is built from 17 residues. With V trimmed by 4 bases and J by 7 bases, 18 bases remained unmatched. Germline V gene data show CDR1 as SGHRS and CDR2 as YFSETQ.

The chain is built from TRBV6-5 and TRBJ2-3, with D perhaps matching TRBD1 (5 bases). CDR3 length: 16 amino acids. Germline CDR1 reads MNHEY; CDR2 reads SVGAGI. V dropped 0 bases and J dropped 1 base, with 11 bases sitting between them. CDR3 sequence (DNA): TGTGCCAGCAGTTACTCACCCCTAGGGGGCACAGATACGCAGTATTTT. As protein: CASSYSPLGGTDTQYF.

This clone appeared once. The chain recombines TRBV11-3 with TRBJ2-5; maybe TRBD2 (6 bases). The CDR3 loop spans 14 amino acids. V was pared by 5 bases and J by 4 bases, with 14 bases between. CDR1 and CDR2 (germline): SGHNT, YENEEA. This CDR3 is CASSPSGLRETQYF. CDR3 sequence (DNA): TGTGCCAGCAGCCCAAGCGGGCTGAGAGAGACCCAGTACTTC.

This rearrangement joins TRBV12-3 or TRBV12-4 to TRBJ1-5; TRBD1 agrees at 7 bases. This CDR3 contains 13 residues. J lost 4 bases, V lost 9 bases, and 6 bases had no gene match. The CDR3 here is CASPDRANQPQHF. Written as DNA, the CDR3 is TGTGCCAGTCCCGACAGGGCGAATCAGCCCCAGCATTTT.